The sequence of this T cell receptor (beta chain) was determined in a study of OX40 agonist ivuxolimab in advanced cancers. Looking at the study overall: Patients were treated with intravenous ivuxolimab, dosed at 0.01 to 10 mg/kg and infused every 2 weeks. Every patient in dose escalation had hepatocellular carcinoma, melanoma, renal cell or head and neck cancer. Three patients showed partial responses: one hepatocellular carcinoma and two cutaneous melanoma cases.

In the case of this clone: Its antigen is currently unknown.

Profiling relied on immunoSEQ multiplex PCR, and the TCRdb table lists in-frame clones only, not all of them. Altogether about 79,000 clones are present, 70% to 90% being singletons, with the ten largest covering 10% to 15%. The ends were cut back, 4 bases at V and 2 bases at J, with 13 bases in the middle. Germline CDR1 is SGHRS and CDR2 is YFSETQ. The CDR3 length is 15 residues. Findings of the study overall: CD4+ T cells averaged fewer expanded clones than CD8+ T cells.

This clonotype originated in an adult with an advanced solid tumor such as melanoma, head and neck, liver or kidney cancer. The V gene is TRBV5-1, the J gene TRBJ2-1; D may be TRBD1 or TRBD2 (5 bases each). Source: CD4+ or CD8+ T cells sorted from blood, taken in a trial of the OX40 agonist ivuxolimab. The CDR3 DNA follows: TGCGCCAGCAGCGGCGATGGGGGAACCTACAATGAGCAGTTCTTC. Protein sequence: CASSGDGGTYNEQFF. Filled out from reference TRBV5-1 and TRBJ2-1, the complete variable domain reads KAGVTQTPRYLIKTRGQQVTLSCSPISGHRSVSWYQQTPGQGLQFLFEYFSETQRNKGNFPGRFSGRQFSNSRSEMNVSTLELGDSALYLCASSGDGGTYNEQFFGPGTRLTVL.